Described below is a single T cell receptor (beta chain) sequence and its context. Its antigen is currently unknown. This sample was taken from a study of T cell repertoires in cytomegalovirus infection. TCRdb fed the reads into MiXCR, producing one record per CDR3 protein. Among around 750,000 distinct CDR3 sequences listed, 32% were seen once. The receptor was derived from a human donor in good health (CMV status not recorded). Some clones in this sample may be carry-over from other donors' samples. The sequencing used cultured CD8+ T cells from PBMCs, collected from culture after CMV antigen stimulation.

CDR3 in amino acids: CASRTPGGGATGELFF. CDR3 nucleotides: TGTGCCAGCAGGACCCCGGGCGGGGGGGCGACCGGGGAGCTGTTTTTT. This sequence joins TRBV6-5 and TRBJ2-2; the match to TRBD2 covers 9 bases. J was trimmed by 5 bases and V by 6 bases; bases with no gene match: 10. The CDR3 is made up of 16 amino acids. Germline loops: CDR1 MNHEY, CDR2 SVGAGI.